This TCR beta chain was sequenced in a study of T cells in Graves' hyperthyroidism and ophthalmopathy (dated by TCRdb to between 2017 and 2020). With respect to the entire study: Peripheral blood was collected at initial diagnosis, before any treatment. To identify TCR V-J signatures that set the groups apart, the researchers used a discovery cohort of 100 patients, made up of 43 with Graves' ophthalmopathy and approximately 57 with stable Graves' hyperthyroidism. Prospective prediction of ophthalmopathy was tested in an independent validation cohort consisting of 18 to 20 hyperthyroidism patients and 15 or so patients who later progressed to ophthalmopathy. The roughly 91 discovery patients were randomly divided into training and test sets at a 7:3 ratio. In several Graves' hyperthyroidism patients, the study also compared T-cell repertoires from thyroid tissue with T-cell repertoires from blood. Following sampling, methimazole starting at 30 mg daily was given to hyperthyroidism patients, and high-dose intravenous methylprednisolone was given to ophthalmopathy patients. The paper describes TCR Vbeta CDR3 sequencing of some 130 peripheral blood samples, made up of fewer than 50 ophthalmopathy patients, 70 to 80 hyperthyroidism patients and 17 progressor patients.

To note about this clonotype: Its antigen is currently not known. Base qualities were left out, and no much larger clone turns up one base away.

The germline V gene gives CDR1 as SGHRS and CDR2 as YFSETQ. Deletion took 0 bases off V and 0 bases off J, with a span of 12 bases between the germline ends. Including the terminal cysteine and phenylalanine, the CDR3 comprises 17 residues. Kept here is only the CDR3 DNA, which spans 51 bases and is read in frame from base 1. Stable Graves' hyperthyroidism was defined as the absence of progression to ophthalmopathy over 18 months of follow-up. The hyperthyroidism patients were between 18 and 65 years old and newly diagnosed, with a disease duration of less than 2 months. Patients with uncontrolled infections, other autoimmune diseases, pregnancy or lactation were excluded. Diagnoses relied on clinical symptoms, serum thyroxine and TRAb, thyroid ultrasound and orbital computed tomography. Ficoll-Paque density gradient centrifugation was used to isolate PBMCs from 9.5 to 10 ml of fresh peripheral blood. Trizol reagent was used to extract total RNA, and RNA quality was then checked on an Agilent 2100 Bioanalyzer.

Overall study outcomes, separate from this receptor: Most expanded thyroid clonotypes (frequency above 0.001) were also found in blood, which suggests that blood repertoires may mirror thyroid immune responses. A 13 V-J signature model separated ophthalmopathy from stable hyperthyroidism, with 87.88% sensitivity and 81.08% specificity in cross-validation and 80%/75% in testing. No statistical method was used to set the sample size in advance, and investigators knew the group allocation. In validation, the model predicted progression to ophthalmopathy with over 65% sensitivity and 72% to 85% specificity, a median of 6.5 months before onset.

The TCR beta CDR3 regions were amplified from RNA transcripts. A first-round RT-PCR of the TCR CDR3 used the HTBI primer set with the Qiagen OneStep RT-PCR kit. Libraries were constructed in a second round of multiplex PCR, after which size selection and purification were performed. Paired-end sequencing of the libraries was performed with 100 bp reads on an Illumina HiSeq2000. On the authors' methods: SOAPnuke was used to process the raw data, throwing out any read that contained adapters or uncalled bases, had a mean Phred below 15, or lacked an exact constant-primer or identifier match. COPE v1.2.5 was used to merge high-quality paired reads, and clonotypes were defined as unique nucleotide sequences. Clonotypes were aligned to IMGT TRBV, TRBD and TRBJ reference segments using MiTCR v1.1. The analysis included only V-J combinations with a frequency above 0.0001, which together covered about 99% of the repertoires. The TCS score was defined as F50 (clonal expansion) divided by E x V (chaos), with BLOSUM62-based TCRdist calculated between CDR3 peptides within each V-J. Welch's t-statistics and random forest reduced 500 to 550 V-J features to around 14, which were used in a naive Bayes classifier (R e1071). In-frame beta chains were kept once TCRdb had trimmed the public reads at Q25 with fastp and called clones with MiXCR. Rows merge per CDR3 protein into single entries with the most common DNA and genes. The V and J calls shown here were made by TCRdb, not taken from the authors' results. A total of about 420,000 distinct CDR3 sequences appear in this sample, about an eighth of them only once. The ten largest clones add up to 5% to 6% of the sample.

Sequenced: blood. This TCR was recovered from a woman aged 18-35 years with Graves' hyperthyroidism. Rearrangement joined TRBV5-1 to TRBJ2-2; too little of a D gene remains to name it. The DNA sequence is TGCGCCAGCAGCTTGGCCGACGGACGCCCGAACACCGGGGAGCTGTTTTTT. Translation gives CASSLADGRPNTGELFF. The variable domain in full, with residues beyond the CDR3 obtained from the reference TRBV5-1 and TRBJ2-2 genes, is KAGVTQTPRYLIKTRGQQVTLSCSPISGHRSVSWYQQTPGQGLQFLFEYFSETQRNKGNFPGRFSGRQFSNSRSEMNVSTLELGDSALYLCASSLADGRPNTGELFFGEGSRLTVL.